This T cell receptor (beta chain) is from a study of post-analysis software for immune sequencing data. Study-wide background: There were relapsing-remitting, secondary progressive and progressive-relapsing multiple sclerosis among the disease courses included. Broader study findings: When compared against controls, multiple sclerosis patients showed significantly lower normalized Chao1 diversity. Several TRBV segments occurring more often in patients than controls included TRBV5-6, TRBV5-1 and TRBV20-1. F measure showed strong co-clustering of same-batch samples.

Germline CDR1 ENHRY, CDR2 SYGVKD. CDR3 length equals 16 residues. V lost 1 base to trimming and J lost 4 bases; unmatched junction nucleotides: 6. This clonotype has more than one count but fewer than ten. Its antigen is unknown. Libraries were made from TCR beta cDNA, and they carried unique molecular identifiers. TCRdb ran MiXCR on the PCR reads and lists one entry per CDR3 protein. Here the sample spans roughly 670,000 distinct CDR3 sequences, approximately 59% being singletons. The source of this sequence is a girl aged 2-10 years with multiple sclerosis. This chain links TRBV10-3 with TRBJ2-3; 9 bases match TRBD1. Sequenced: blood. CDR3 sequence (DNA): TGTGCCATCAGTGAGTACCGGGACAGGGATGCAGATACGCAGTATTTT. It translates to CAISEYRDRDADTQYF.